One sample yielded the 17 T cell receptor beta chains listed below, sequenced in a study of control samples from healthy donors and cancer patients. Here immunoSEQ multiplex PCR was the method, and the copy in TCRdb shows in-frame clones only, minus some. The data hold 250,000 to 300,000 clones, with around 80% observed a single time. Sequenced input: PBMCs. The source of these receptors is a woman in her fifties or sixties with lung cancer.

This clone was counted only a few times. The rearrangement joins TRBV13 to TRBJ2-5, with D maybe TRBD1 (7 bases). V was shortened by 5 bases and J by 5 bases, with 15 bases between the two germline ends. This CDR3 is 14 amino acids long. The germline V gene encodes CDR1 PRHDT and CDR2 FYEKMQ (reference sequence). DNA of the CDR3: TGTGCCAGCAGCCGCCGGACAGGAGGGGAGACCCAGTACTTC. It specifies CASSRRTGGETQYF. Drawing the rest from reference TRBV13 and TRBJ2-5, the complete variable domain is AAGVIQSPRHLIKEKRETATLKCYPIPRHDTVYWYQQGPGQDPQFLISFYEKMQSDKGSIPDRFSAQQFSDYHSELNMSSLELGDSALYFCASSRRTGGETQYFGPGTRLLVL.

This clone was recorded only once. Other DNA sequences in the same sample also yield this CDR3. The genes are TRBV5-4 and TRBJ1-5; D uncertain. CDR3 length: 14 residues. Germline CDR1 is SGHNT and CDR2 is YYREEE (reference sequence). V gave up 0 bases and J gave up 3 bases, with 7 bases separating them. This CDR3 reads CASSLVGSNQPQHF. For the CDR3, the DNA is TGTGCCAGCAGCTTGGTAGGGTCCAATCAGCCCCAGCATTTT.

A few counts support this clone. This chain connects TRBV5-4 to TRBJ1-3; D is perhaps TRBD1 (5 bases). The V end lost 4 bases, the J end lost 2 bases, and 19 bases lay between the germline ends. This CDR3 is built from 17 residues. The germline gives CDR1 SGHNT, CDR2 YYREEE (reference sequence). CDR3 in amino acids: CASSLGSGAPPGNTIYF. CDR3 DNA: TGTGCCAGCAGCCTCGGGAGCGGGGCGCCGCCTGGAAACACCATATATTTT.

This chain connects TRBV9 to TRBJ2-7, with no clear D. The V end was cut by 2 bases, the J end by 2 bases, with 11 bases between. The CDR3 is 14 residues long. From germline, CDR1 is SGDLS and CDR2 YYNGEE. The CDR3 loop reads CASSVGPEAYEQYF. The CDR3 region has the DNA TGTGCCAGCAGCGTCGGGCCTGAAGCCTACGAGCAGTACTTC.

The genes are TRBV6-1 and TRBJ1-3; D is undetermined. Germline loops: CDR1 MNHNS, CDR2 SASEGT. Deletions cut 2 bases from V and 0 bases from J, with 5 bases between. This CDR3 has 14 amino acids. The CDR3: CASSEHSSGNTIYF. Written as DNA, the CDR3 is TGTGCCAGCAGTGAACACTCCTCTGGAAACACCATATATTTT.

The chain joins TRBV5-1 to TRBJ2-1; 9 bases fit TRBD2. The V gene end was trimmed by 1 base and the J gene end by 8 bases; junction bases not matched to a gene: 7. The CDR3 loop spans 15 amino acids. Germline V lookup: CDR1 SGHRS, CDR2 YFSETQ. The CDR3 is CASSLSLAGSHEQFF. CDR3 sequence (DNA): TGCGCCAGCAGCTTGAGCCTAGCGGGGTCACATGAGCAGTTCTTC. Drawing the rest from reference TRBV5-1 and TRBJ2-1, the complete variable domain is KAGVTQTPRYLIKTRGQQVTLSCSPISGHRSVSWYQQTPGQGLQFLFEYFSETQRNKGNFPGRFSGRQFSNSRSEMNVSTLELGDSALYLCASSLSLAGSHEQFFGPGTRLTVL.

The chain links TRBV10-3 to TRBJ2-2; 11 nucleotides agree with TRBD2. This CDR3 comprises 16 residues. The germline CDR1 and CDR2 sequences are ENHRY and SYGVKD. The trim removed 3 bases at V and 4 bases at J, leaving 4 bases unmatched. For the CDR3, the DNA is TGTGCCATCAGTGAAAGACTAGCGGGGATCACCGGGGAGCTGTTTTTT. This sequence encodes CAISERLAGITGELFF.

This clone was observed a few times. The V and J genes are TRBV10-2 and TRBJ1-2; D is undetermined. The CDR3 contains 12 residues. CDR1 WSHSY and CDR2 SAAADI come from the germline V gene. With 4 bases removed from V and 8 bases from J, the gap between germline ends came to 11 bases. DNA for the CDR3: TGCGCCAGCAGTGGGAGGGAGGTAGGCTACACCTTC. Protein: CASSGREVGYTF.

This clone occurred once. DNA of the CDR3: TGCGCCAGCAGCTTGGGGGGAGCTAATGAAAAACTGTTTTTT. Translating gives CASSLGGANEKLFF. The rearrangement links TRBV5-1 to TRBJ1-4; D is ambiguous. The germline V and J ends were trimmed by 0 bases and 3 bases, with 6 bases remaining between them. Germline assignment: CDR1 SGHRS and CDR2 YFSETQ. The CDR3 has 14 residues.

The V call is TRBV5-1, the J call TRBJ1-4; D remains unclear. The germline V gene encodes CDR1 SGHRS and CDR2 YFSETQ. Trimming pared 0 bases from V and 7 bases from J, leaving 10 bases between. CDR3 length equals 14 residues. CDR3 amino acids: CASSLEGLGEKLFF. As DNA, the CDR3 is TGCGCCAGCAGCTTGGAAGGGCTGGGTGAAAAACTGTTTTTT.

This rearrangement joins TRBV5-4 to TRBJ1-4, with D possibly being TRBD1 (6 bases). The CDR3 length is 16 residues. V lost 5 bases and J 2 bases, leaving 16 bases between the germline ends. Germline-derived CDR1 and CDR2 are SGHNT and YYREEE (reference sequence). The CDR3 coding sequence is TGTGCCAGCAGTCTAGGGGGGCAGGGTACTAATGAAAAACTGTTTTTT. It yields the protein CASSLGGQGTNEKLFF.

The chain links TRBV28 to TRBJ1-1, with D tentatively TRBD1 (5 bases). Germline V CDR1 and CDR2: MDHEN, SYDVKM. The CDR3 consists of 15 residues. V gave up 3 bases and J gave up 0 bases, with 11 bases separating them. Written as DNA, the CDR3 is TGTGCCAGCAGTTTTAGTGGGGGGATGAACACTGAAGCTTTCTTT. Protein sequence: CASSFSGGMNTEAFF.

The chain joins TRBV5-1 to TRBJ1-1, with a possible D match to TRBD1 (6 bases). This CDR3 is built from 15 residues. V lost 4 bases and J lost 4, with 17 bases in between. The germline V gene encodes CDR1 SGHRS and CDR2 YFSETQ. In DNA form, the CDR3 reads TGCGCCAGCAGCCCTGGGTGGGGGCTTGTCACTGAAGCTTTCTTT. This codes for CASSPGWGLVTEAFF.

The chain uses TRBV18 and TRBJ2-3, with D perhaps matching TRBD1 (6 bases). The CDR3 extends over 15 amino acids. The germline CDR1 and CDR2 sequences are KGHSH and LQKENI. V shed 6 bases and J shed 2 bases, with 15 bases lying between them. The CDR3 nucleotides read TGTGCCAGCTCTCAGGGGATTACCATCACAGATACGCAGTATTTT. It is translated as CASSQGITITDTQYF.

CDR3: CASSESPTLEAFF. Here the CDR3 DNA reads TGTGCCAGCAGTGAATCCCCGACTCTGGAAGCTTTCTTT. V usage is TRBV6-1 and J usage is TRBJ1-1; D gene unclear. Trimming removed 2 bases from V and 8 bases from J, with 12 bases in between. The CDR3 length is 13 residues. Germline CDR1 MNHNS, CDR2 SASEGT.

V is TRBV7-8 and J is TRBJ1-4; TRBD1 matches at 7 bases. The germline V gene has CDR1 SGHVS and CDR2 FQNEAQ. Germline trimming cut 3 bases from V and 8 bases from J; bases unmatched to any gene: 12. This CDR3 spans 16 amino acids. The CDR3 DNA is TGTGCCAGCAGCTTCTTAGGAGGGGGCGTTGGGGAAAAACTGTTTTTT. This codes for CASSFLGGGVGEKLFF.

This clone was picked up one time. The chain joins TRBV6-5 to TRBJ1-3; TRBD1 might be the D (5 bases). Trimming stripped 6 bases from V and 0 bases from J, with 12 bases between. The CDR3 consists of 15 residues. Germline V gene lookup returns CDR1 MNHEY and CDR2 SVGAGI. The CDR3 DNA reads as TGTGCCAGCAGAGATGACGGGACCTCTGGAAACACCATATATTTT. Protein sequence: CASRDDGTSGNTIYF.